This is a list of T cell receptor beta chains from one sample in a study of blood T cell repertoires in COVID-19. Data came from immunoSEQ multiplex PCR; TCRdb stores just in-frame clones and leaves some out. The sample has about 84,000 clones; more than 80% are singletons. Sequencing input: peripheral blood. These receptors originate from a woman older than 75 with acute or convalescent COVID-19. The CDR3 runs from the conserved cysteine through the conserved F or W. D genes are given only for firm matches. The listing skips clone size in some rows; elsewhere it reads once, few, many or a size class.

j_gene,v_gene,abundance,d_gene,len,CDR3nt,CDR3aa
TRBJ1-3,TRBV2,NA,TRBD1,14,TGTGCCAGCAGTGCCGGGACAGGGGGAAACACCATATATTTT,CASSAGTGGNTIYF
TRBJ2-7,TRBV28,NA,NA,15,TGTGCCAGCTCAGACCGGCCTACAGACTACGACGAGCAGTACTTC,CASSDRPTDYDEQYF
TRBJ1-2,TRBV6-5,NA,NA,13,TGTGCCAGCAGTTATGAGTCGGGGAGCGGCTACACCTTC,CASSYESGSGYTF
TRBJ2-5,TRBV18,once,NA,13,TGTGCCAGCTCACCAGACTCCGGGGAGACCCAGTACTTC,CASSPDSGETQYF
TRBJ2-7,TRBV6-5,NA,NA,15,TGTGCCAGCAGGATTTCCCCCTCGGCAGGGCCTTCTCCGTACTTC,CASRISPSAGPSPYF
TRBJ2-5,TRBV13,NA,TRBD2,17,TGTGCCAGCAGCTTAGTAGGACTAGCGGGGGGAAATGAGACCCAGTACTTC,CASSLVGLAGGNETQYF
TRBJ2-2,TRBV11-2,few,NA,15,TGTGCCAGCAGGTATTCAGGCGGGAACGCCGGGGAGCTGTTTTTT,CASRYSGGNAGELFF
TRBJ1-3,TRBV3-1/TRBV3-2,NA,NA,16,TGTGCCAGCAGCCAACCCCGGACAGACTCTGGAAACACCATATATTTT,CASSQPRTDSGNTIYF
TRBJ2-3,TRBV5-1,NA,TRBD1,17,TGCGCCAGCAGCGCGACCCTTACGACAGGGGTTAAAGATACGCAGTATTTT,CASSATLTTGVKDTQYF
TRBJ1-1,TRBV27,NA,TRBD1,14,TGTGCCAGCAGCCCGGACAGGGTCAACACTGAAGCTTTCTTT,CASSPDRVNTEAFF
TRBJ1-2,TRBV3-1/TRBV3-2,NA,NA,12,TGTGCCAGCAGCGGCAGGGTCTATGGCTACACCTTC,CASSGRVYGYTF
TRBJ1-2,TRBV6-5,NA,NA,13,TGTGCCACCTTAGACAGTCTGCGCTATGGCTACACCTTC,CATLDSLRYGYTF
TRBJ1-5,TRBV6-4,NA,NA,15,TGTGCCAGCAGCCCCGTTTGGGGGCAGGATCAGCCCCAGCATTTT,CASSPVWGQDQPQHF
TRBJ2-7,TRBV28,NA,TRBD1,19,TGTGCCAGCAGTGCCTTGCGGACAGGGGGACTGATCCTCCCCTACGAGCAGTACTTC,CASSALRTGGLILPYEQYF
TRBJ1-5,TRBV6-5,NA,NA,13,TGTGCCAGTAACAGGGAAATAGGTCAGCCCCAGCATTTT,CASNREIGQPQHF
TRBJ1-2,TRBV30,NA,TRBD1,14,TGTGCCTGGAGCGGGGACAGGGAGGGCTATGGCTACACCTTC,CAWSGDREGYGYTF
TRBJ1-5,TRBV30,once,TRBD1,15,TGTGCCTGGAGTTTGACAGGGGGACGAAATCAGCCCCAGCATTTT,CAWSLTGGRNQPQHF
TRBJ2-3,TRBV11-3,NA,TRBD2,17,TGTGCCAGCAGCTTGGGACTAGCGGGGGCCCGCACAGATACGCAGTATTTT,CASSLGLAGARTDTQYF
TRBJ2-3,TRBV5-6,NA,TRBD1,16,TGTGCCAGCAGCTTGGGGACAGGTCTTGTCACAGATACGCAGTATTTT,CASSLGTGLVTDTQYF
TRBJ1-4,TRBV7-9,NA,TRBD1,15,TGTGCCAGCAGCTTTTCTAGGGGGCTAAGTGAAAAACTGTTTTTT,CASSFSRGLSEKLFF
TRBJ1-6,TRBV5-4,NA,NA,13,TGTGCCAGCAGCTTCGTCGGGGATTCACCCCTCCACTTT,CASSFVGDSPLHF
TRBJ1-1,TRBV6-5,NA,NA,13,TGTGCCAGCAGTCCGAAGAGGAACACTGAAGCTTTCTTT,CASSPKRNTEAFF
TRBJ1-4,TRBV21-1,NA,NA,16,TGTGCCAGCAGCCGCCGACAGGGAGGTACTAATGAAAAACTGTTTTTT,CASSRRQGGTNEKLFF
TRBJ1-2,TRBV3-1/TRBV3-2,few,NA,14,TGTGCCAGCAGCCAAGGGGGGCGAGGCTATGGCTACACCTTC,CASSQGGRGYGYTF
TRBJ1-6,TRBV2,NA,NA,13,TGTGCCAGGACGGACACAAGGGGATCACCCCTCCACTTT,CARTDTRGSPLHF
TRBJ2-3,TRBV3-1/TRBV3-2,NA,NA,15,TGTGCCAGCAGCCAAGATGGGGCAGGGGGGGATACGCAGTATTTT,CASSQDGAGGDTQYF
TRBJ1-1,TRBV5-3,NA,NA,17,TGTGCCAGAAGTCAACCTTGTTTAAGGGGCCTGAACACTGAAGCTTTCTTT,CARSQPCLRGLNTEAFF
TRBJ1-3,TRBV3-1/TRBV3-2,NA,NA,14,TGTGCCAGCAGCCCAGGGAAGGCTGGAAACACCATATATTTT,CASSPGKAGNTIYF
TRBJ1-2,TRBV27,NA,TRBD1,16,TGTGCCAGCAGTCTAGGGACAGCACCTACCTATTCTGGCTACACCTTC,CASSLGTAPTYSGYTF
TRBJ2-7,TRBV28,NA,TRBD1,12,TGTGCCAGCGGACAGGCGCCCTACGAGCAGTACTTC,CASGQAPYEQYF
TRBJ2-2,TRBV7-2,NA,TRBD2,15,TGTGCCAGCAGCCGGACTAGCGGAAACACCGGGGAGCTGTTTTTT,CASSRTSGNTGELFF
TRBJ1-5,TRBV27,NA,NA,14,TGTGCCAGCAGTTTATCGAGGGTTAGCCAGCCCCAGCATTTT,CASSLSRVSQPQHF
TRBJ2-2,TRBV27,NA,NA,14,TGTGCCAGCAGTTTTTCACGGTCGGCCGGGGAGCTGTTTTTT,CASSFSRSAGELFF
TRBJ2-3,TRBV24-1,once,NA,12,TGTGCCACCACCTCCTCCACAGATACGCAGTATTTT,CATTSSTDTQYF
TRBJ1-1,TRBV28,NA,NA,13,TGTGCCAGCAGTTTTTTCGGGGGCACTGAAGCTTTCTTT,CASSFFGGTEAFF
TRBJ1-5,TRBV3-1/TRBV3-2,NA,NA,16,TGTGCCAGCAGCCAGTCGGGGGGAGTGGGCAATCAGCCCCAGCATTTT,CASSQSGGVGNQPQHF
TRBJ2-7,TRBV29-1,NA,NA,13,TGCAGCGTTGGGCAGACAGGCTCCTACGAGCAGTACTTC,CSVGQTGSYEQYF
TRBJ1-3,TRBV5-6,few,TRBD1,16,TGTGCCAGCAGCCCTTCACAGGGGGCGCCTGGAAACACCATATATTTT,CASSPSQGAPGNTIYF
TRBJ2-1,TRBV5-4,NA,NA,15,TGTGCCAGCAGCCCCGCGGGAAACTCCTACAATGAGCAGTTCTTC,CASSPAGNSYNEQFF
TRBJ2-5,TRBV6-5,NA,NA,14,TGTGCCAGCAGTTACCGGGGGAACCAAGAGACCCAGTACTTC,CASSYRGNQETQYF
TRBJ2-1,TRBV19,few,TRBD1,15,TGTGCCAGTAGCGCTCAACAGGGGAAAGGTGGTGAGCAGTTCTTC,CASSAQQGKGGEQFF
TRBJ2-5,TRBV5-6,NA,TRBD2,15,TGTGCCAGCAGCACCCGGATTGCGGGGGGGGAGACCCAGTACTTC,CASSTRIAGGETQYF
TRBJ1-4,TRBV6-5,NA,NA,14,TGTGCCAGCAGCCCAGGGTCAACTAATGAAAAACTGTTTTTT,CASSPGSTNEKLFF
TRBJ2-1,TRBV19,NA,TRBD1,17,TGTGCCAGTAGCCAATCTACAGGGGCCAAATCCTACAATGAGCAGTTCTTC,CASSQSTGAKSYNEQFF
TRBJ1-1,TRBV10-3,NA,TRBD1,14,TGTGCCATCAGTGAAAGGGACAGGACCCCTGAAGCTTTCTTT,CAISERDRTPEAFF
TRBJ2-1,TRBV5-1,NA,NA,18,TGCGCCAGCCTAAGAATCCCAGCAGAACGTCGACAGGACAATGAGCAGTTCTTC,CASLRIPAERRQDNEQFF